The 11 T cell receptor beta chains below all came from one sample that was sequenced in a study of blood T cell repertoires in COVID-19. Sequencing used immunoSEQ multiplex PCR; TCRdb keeps in-frame clones, though not all of them. The sample contains around 250,000 clones, around 86% of which appear only once. Sequencing was performed on peripheral blood. Every receptor here comes from a woman of 80 years or more with COVID-19, enrolled during active disease.

The chain is built from TRBV19 and TRBJ1-2; D gene unclear. V lost 6 bases to trimming and J lost 4 bases, with 9 bases between them. This CDR3 is built from 12 residues. Germline V lookup: CDR1 LNHDA, CDR2 SQIVND (reference sequence). Here the CDR3 reads CASRAQTYGYTF. CDR3 coding DNA: TGTGCCAGTAGGGCACAGACCTATGGCTACACCTTC.

The chain uses TRBV4-2 and TRBJ2-3; D is undetermined. The CDR3 covers 13 residues. Germline values: CDR1 LGHNA, CDR2 YNFKEQ. Deletions cut 4 bases from V and 0 bases from J, with 5 bases between. CDR3 amino acids: CASSLSSTDTQYF. The CDR3 bases are TGTGCCAGCAGCCTGAGCAGCACAGATACGCAGTATTTT.

This sequence joins TRBV24-1 and TRBJ2-1; 8 bases map to TRBD2. Unmatched junction bases numbered 15, after V lost 9 bases and J lost 6 bases. Germline V gene data show CDR1 as KGHDR and CDR2 as SFDVKD. The CDR3 contains 16 residues. The CDR3 DNA reads TGTGCCACCGCCCTAGGTATCCGGGGGGGCGGCAATGAGCAGTTCTTC. This gives the protein CATALGIRGGGNEQFF.

CDR3 in DNA: TGTGCCTGGAGTGTAGGCCTAGCGGGGGCGGGGGTCACAGATACGCAGTATTTT. Its protein product is CAWSVGLAGAGVTDTQYF. The J gene is TRBJ2-3, the V gene TRBV30; 10 bases agree with TRBD2. CDR1 is GTSNPN and CDR2 is SVGIG in the germline V gene (reference sequence). The CDR3 runs 18 residues. Trimming took 0 bases from V and 2 from J; bases not matched to a gene: 11.

V gene TRBV3-1 (or the pseudogene TRBV3-2) combines with J gene TRBJ2-3, with 9 positions matching TRBD2. V was pared by 5 bases and J by 1 base, with 7 bases of the junction left unmatched. The CDR3 has 16 amino acids. Germline V gene sequence: CDR1 LGHDT, CDR2 YNNKEL (reference sequence). CDR3: CASSLYPSGGTDTQYF. The CDR3, as DNA: TGTGCCAGCAGCTTATACCCTAGCGGGGGCACAGATACGCAGTATTTT.

The chain is built from TRBV9 and TRBJ1-1; 11 bases are shared with TRBD1. This CDR3 has 14 residues. The ends lost 2 bases at V and 4 bases at J; junction bases unmatched: 1. Germline CDR1 and CDR2: SGDLS and YYNGEE. The CDR3 nucleotides read TGTGCCAGCAGCGTGGGACAGGGGGTCACTGAAGCTTTCTTT. Translated, it gives CASSVGQGVTEAFF. Filled out from reference TRBV9 and TRBJ1-1, the complete variable domain reads DSGVTQTPKHLITATGQRVTLRCSPRSGDLSVYWYQQSLDQGLQFLIQYYNGEERAKGNILERFSAQQFPDLHSELNLSSLELGDSALYFCASSVGQGVTEAFFGQGTRLTVV.

This chain uses TRBV28 with TRBJ2-7; the match to TRBD1 covers 7 bases. The germline V gene has CDR1 MDHEN and CDR2 SYDVKM. The CDR3 is 14 amino acids. The J segment lost 5 bases and the V segment lost 4 bases, leaving 8 bases of the junction unmatched. The CDR3 is CASSSRQGFDEQYF. Here the CDR3 DNA reads TGTGCCAGCAGTTCAAGACAGGGATTCGACGAGCAGTACTTC.

The V and J genes are TRBV6-5 and TRBJ2-7; 10 bases agree with TRBD2. The germline V gene encodes CDR1 MNHEY and CDR2 SVGAGI. This CDR3 contains 15 residues. Trimming took 5 bases from V and 7 from J; bases not matched to a gene: 11. This chain's CDR3 is CASSLRTSGAEEQYV. Here the CDR3 DNA reads TGTGCCAGCAGTCTTAGGACTAGCGGAGCCGAGGAGCAGTACGTC.

V is TRBV12-3 or TRBV12-4 and J is TRBJ1-1, with 8 bases aligning to TRBD1. CDR3 length equals 11 residues. The V gene end was trimmed by 7 bases and the J gene end by 9 bases; junction bases not matched to a gene: 4. CDR3 amino acids: CASTWTGKAFF. The CDR3 DNA follows: TGTGCCAGCACCTGGACAGGGAAAGCTTTCTTT.

This clone was seen a single time. The chain combines TRBV5-6 with TRBJ1-1; D is unresolved. With 3 bases removed from V and 0 bases from J, the gap between germline ends came to 12 bases. The CDR3 extends over 15 amino acids. Germline lookup yields CDR1 SGHDT and CDR2 YYEEEE. CDR3 residues: CASSYRRTLNTEAFF. Written as DNA, the CDR3 is TGTGCCAGCAGCTACCGGAGGACGCTGAACACTGAAGCTTTCTTT.

The V call is TRBV5-5, the J call TRBJ2-7; D remains unclear. Looked up from germline, CDR1 is SGHKS and CDR2 is YYEKEE (reference sequence). The CDR3 loop spans 14 amino acids. The ends were cut back, 0 bases at V and 4 bases at J, with 11 bases in the middle. The CDR3 protein is CASSLGQVSYEQYF. The CDR3 coding sequence is TGTGCCAGCAGCTTGGGGCAGGTATCTTACGAGCAGTACTTC.